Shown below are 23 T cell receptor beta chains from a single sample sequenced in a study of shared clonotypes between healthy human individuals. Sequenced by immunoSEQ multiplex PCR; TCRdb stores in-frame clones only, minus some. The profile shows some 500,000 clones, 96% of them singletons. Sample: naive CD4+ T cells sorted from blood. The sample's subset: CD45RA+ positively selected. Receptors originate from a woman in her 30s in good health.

In DNA form, the CDR3 reads TGTGCCTGGAGAGATAAGGACAGGGGTTGGCACGAGCAGTACTTC. Its translation is CAWRDKDRGWHEQYF. This sequence joins TRBV30 and TRBJ2-7; 9 nucleotides line up with TRBD1. The CDR3 is made up of 15 amino acids. The ends lost 3 bases at V and 5 bases at J; junction bases unmatched: 11. Germline V lookup: CDR1 GTSNPN, CDR2 SVGIG (reference sequence).

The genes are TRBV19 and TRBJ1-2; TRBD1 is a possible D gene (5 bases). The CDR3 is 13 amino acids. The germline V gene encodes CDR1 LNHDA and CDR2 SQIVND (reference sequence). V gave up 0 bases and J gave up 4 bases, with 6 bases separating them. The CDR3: CASSIEGLYGYTF. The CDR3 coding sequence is TGTGCCAGTAGTATAGAGGGACTCTATGGCTACACCTTC. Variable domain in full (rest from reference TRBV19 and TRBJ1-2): DGGITQSPKYLFRKEGQNVTLSCEQNLNHDAMYWYRQDPGQGLRLIYYSQIVNDFQKGDIAEGYSVSREKKESFPLTVTSAQKNPTAFYLCASSIEGLYGYTFGSGTRLTVV.

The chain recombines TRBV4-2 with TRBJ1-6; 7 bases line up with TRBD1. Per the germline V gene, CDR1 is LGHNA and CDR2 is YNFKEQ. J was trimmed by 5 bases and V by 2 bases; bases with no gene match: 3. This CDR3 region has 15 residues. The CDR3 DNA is TGTGCCAGCAGCCAACTGACAGGGAATAATTCACCCCTCCACTTT. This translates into CASSQLTGNNSPLHF.

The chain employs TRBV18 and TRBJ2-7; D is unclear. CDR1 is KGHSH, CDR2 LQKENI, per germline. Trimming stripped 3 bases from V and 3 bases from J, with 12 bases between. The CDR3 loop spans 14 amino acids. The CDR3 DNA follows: TGTGCCAGCTCACCTTATGACGGTTACTACGAGCAGTACTTC. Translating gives CASSPYDGYYEQYF.

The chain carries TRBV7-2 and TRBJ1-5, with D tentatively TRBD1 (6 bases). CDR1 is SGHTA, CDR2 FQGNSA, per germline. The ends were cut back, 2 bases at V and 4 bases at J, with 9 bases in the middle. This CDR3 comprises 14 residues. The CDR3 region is CASSLHQGNQPQHF. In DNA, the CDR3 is TGTGCCAGCAGCTTACACCAGGGGAATCAGCCCCAGCATTTT.

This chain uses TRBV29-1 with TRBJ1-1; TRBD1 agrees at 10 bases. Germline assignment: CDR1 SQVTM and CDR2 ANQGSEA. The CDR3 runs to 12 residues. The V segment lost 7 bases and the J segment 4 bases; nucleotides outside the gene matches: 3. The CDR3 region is CSGQGASTEAFF. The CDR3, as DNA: TGCAGCGGACAGGGGGCGAGCACTGAAGCTTTCTTT.

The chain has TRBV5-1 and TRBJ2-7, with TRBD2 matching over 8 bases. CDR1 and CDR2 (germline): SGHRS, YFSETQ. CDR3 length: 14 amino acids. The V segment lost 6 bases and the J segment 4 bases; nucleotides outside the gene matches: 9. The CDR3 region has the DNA TGCGCCAGCACCCAACCGGGGGGGTCTTACGAGCAGTACTTC. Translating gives CASTQPGGSYEQYF.

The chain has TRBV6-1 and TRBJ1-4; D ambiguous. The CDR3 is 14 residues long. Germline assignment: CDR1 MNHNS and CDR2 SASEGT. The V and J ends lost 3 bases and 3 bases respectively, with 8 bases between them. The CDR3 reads CASSEGYSNEKLFF. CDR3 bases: TGTGCCAGCAGTGAGGGCTATTCTAATGAAAAACTGTTTTTT.

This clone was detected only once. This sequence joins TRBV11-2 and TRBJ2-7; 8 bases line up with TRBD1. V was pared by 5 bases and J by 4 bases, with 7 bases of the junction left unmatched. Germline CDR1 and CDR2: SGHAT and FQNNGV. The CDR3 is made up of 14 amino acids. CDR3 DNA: TGTGCCAGCAGCCCCCTCCGACAGGGGTACGAGCAGTACTTC. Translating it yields CASSPLRQGYEQYF.

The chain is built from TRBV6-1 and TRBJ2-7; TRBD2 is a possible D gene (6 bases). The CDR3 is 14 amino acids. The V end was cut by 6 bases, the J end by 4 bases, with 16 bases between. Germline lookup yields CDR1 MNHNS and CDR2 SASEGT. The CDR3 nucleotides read TGTGCCAGCAGGGCGGGACCCCTTTATTACGAGCAGTACTTC. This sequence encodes CASRAGPLYYEQYF.

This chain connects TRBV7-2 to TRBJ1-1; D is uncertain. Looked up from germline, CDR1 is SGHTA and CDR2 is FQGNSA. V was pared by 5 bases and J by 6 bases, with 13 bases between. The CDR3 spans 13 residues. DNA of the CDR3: TGTGCCAGCAGCCACTACCGTAGGGCTGAAGCTTTCTTT. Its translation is CASSHYRRAEAFF.

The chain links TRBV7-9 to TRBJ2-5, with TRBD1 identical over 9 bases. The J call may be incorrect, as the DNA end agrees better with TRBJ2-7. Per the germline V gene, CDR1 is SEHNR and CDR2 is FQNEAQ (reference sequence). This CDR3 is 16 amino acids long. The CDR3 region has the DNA TGTGCCAGCAGCTTAGGTGGGGCGGGACAGGGCTACGAGCAGTACTTC. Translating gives CASSLGGAGQGYEQYF.

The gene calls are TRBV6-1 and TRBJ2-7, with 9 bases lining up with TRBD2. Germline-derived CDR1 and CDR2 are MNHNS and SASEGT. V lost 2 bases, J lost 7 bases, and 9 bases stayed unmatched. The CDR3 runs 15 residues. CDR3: CASSEWGGRAREQYF. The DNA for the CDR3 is TGTGCCAGCAGTGAATGGGGCGGGAGGGCCCGGGAGCAGTACTTC.

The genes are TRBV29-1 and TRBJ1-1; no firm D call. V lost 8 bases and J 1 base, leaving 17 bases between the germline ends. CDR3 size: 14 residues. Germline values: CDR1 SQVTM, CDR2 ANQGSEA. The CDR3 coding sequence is TGCAGCTCTAAGGACGGAACGACGAACACTGAAGCTTTCTTT. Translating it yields CSSKDGTTNTEAFF.

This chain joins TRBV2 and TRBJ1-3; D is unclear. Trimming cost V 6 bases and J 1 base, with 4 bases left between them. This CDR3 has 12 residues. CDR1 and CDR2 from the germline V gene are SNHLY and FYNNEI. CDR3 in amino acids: CASRGSGNTIYF. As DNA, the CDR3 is TGTGCCAGCAGGGGATCTGGAAACACCATATATTTT.

The CDR3 bases are TGTGCCAGTAGTTCACCGGGACAACCTGCAACTAATGAAAAACTGTTTTTT. It codes for CASSSPGQPATNEKLFF. This sequence joins TRBV19 and TRBJ1-4; the D gene is possibly TRBD1 (6 bases). The length of the CDR3 is 17 residues. V lost 5 bases and J 0 bases, leaving 16 bases between the germline ends. Germline loops: CDR1 LNHDA, CDR2 SQIVND (reference sequence).

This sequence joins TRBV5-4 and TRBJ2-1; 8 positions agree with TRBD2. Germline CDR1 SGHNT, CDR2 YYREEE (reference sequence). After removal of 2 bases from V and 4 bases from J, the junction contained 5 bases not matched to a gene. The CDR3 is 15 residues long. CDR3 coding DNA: TGTGCCAGCAGCTTTCAGCGGGAGAAATACAATGAGCAGTTCTTC. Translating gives CASSFQREKYNEQFF.

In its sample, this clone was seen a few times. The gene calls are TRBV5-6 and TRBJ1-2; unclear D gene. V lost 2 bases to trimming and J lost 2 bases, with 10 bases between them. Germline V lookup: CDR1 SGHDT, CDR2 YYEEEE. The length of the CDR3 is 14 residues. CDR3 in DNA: TGTGCCAGCAGCTTCTACACGAGCAACTATGGCTACACCTTC. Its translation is CASSFYTSNYGYTF.

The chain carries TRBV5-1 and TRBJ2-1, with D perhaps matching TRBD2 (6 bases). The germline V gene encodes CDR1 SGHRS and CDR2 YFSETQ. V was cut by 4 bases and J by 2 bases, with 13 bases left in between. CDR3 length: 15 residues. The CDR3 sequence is CASSIGRPTYNEQFF. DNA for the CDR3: TGCGCCAGCAGCATCGGGAGACCGACCTACAATGAGCAGTTCTTC.

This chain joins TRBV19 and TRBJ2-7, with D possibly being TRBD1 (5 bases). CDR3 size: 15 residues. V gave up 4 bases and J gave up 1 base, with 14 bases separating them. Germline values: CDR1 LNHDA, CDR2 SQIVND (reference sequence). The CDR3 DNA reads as TGTGCCAGTAGTACCGGACATTACTTATCCTACGAGCAGTACTTC. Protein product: CASSTGHYLSYEQYF. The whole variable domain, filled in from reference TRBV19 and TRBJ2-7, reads DGGITQSPKYLFRKEGQNVTLSCEQNLNHDAMYWYRQDPGQGLRLIYYSQIVNDFQKGDIAEGYSVSREKKESFPLTVTSAQKNPTAFYLCASSTGHYLSYEQYFGPGTRLTVT.

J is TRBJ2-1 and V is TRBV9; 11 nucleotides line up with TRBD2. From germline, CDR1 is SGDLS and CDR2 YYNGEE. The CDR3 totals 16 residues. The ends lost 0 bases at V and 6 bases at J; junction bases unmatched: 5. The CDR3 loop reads CASSVDTSGRRNEQFF. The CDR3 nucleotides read TGTGCCAGCAGCGTAGATACTAGCGGGAGACGCAATGAGCAGTTCTTC.

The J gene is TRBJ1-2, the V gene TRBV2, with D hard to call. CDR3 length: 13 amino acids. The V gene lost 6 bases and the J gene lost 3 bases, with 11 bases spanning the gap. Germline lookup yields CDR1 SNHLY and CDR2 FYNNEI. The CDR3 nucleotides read TGTGCCAGCAGCCCCGGCCGGGACTATGGCTACACCTTC. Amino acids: CASSPGRDYGYTF.

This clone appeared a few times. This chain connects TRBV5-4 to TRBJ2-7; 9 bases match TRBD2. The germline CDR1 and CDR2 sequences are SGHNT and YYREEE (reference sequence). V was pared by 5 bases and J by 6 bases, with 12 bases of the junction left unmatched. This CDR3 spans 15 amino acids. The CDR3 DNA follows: TGTGCCAGCAGTCCAAATAGCGGGAGAAGAGGCGAGCAGTACTTC. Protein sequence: CASSPNSGRRGEQYF.